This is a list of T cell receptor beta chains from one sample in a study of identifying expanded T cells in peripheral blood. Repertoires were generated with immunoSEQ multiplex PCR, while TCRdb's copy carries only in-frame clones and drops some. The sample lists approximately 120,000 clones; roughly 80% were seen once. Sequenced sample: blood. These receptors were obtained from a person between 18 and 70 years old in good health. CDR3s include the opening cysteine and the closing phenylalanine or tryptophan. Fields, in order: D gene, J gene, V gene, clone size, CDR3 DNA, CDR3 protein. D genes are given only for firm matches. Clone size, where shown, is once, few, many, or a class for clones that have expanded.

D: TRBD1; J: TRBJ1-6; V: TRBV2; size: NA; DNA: TGTGCCAGCAGGGGGACAGGGAGTGGGACACCCCTCCACTTT; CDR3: CASRGTGSGTPLHF
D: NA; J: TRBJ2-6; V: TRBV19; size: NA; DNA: TGTGCCAGTACTCGGGACGGAACCTTCTCTGGGGCCAACGTCCTGACTTTC; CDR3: CASTRDGTFSGANVLTF
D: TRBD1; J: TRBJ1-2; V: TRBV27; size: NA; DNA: TGTGCCAGCAGCCCAACGACAGGGTTAGGTAACTATGGCTACACCTTC; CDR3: CASSPTTGLGNYGYTF
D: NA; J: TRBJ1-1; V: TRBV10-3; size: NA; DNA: TGTGCCATCACCCCAGCCGCTATGGGCACTGAAGCTTTCTTT; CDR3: CAITPAAMGTEAFF
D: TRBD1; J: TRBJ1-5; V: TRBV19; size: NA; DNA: TGTGCCAGTAGTATCCATCGTCGGACAGGGGGCAATCAGCCCCAGCATTTT; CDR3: CASSIHRRTGGNQPQHF
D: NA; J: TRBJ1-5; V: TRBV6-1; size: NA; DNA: TGTGCCAGCAGTCCAAAGAGCAATCAGCCCCAGCATTTT; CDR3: CASSPKSNQPQHF
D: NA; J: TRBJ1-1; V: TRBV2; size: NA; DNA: TGTGCCAGCAGTGCACGGGAGTATAGTGAAGCTTTCTTT; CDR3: CASSAREYSEAFF
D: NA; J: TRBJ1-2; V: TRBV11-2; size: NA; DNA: TGTGCCAGCAGCTCTCTCCGGGGCAACTATGGCTACACCTTC; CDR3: CASSSLRGNYGYTF
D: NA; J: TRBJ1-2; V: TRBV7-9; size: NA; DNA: TGTGCCAGCAGCCTACAGGGTTTCGGCTATGGCTACACCTTC; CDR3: CASSLQGFGYGYTF
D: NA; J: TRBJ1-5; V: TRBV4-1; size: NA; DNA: TGCGCCAGCAGCCCAACTTCGGACAGTTTAGGGCATCAGCCCCAGCATTTT; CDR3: CASSPTSDSLGHQPQHF
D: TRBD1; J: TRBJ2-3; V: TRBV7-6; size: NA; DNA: TGTGCCAGCAGCCCCGGACAGGGGGCGCAGTATTTT; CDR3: CASSPGQGAQYF
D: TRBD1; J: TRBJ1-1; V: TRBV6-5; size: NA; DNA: TGTGCCAGCAGTTTGGGACAGGGAGGAGCTTTCTTT; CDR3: CASSLGQGGAFF
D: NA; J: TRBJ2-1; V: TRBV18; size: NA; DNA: TGTGCCAGCTCACCGGGGGGTCCGAGCTCCTACAATGAGCAGTTCTTC; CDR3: CASSPGGPSSYNEQFF
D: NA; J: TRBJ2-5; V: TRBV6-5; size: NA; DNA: TGTGCCAGCAGTTATTACGGGGAGGCCAAAGAGACCCAGTACTTC; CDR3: CASSYYGEAKETQYF
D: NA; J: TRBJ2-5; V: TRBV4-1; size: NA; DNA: TGCGCCAGCAGCCGCACAGGGCCCTCGAAGGGAGAGACCCAGTACTTC; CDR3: CASSRTGPSKGETQYF
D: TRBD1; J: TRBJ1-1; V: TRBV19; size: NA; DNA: TGTGCCAGTAGTCCCAAGACAGGGTGGAGTAGGGACACTGAAGCTTTCTTT; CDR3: CASSPKTGWSRDTEAFF
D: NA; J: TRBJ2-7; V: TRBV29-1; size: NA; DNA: TGCAGCGTTGAAGATCTAGGAGTCCGGGAGCAGTACTTC; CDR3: CSVEDLGVREQYF
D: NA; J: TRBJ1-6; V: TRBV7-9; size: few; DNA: TGTGCCAGCAGCCGAGAACTCCTTAATTCACCCCTCCACTTT; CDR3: CASSRELLNSPLHF
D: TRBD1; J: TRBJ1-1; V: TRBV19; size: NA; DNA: TGTGCCAGTAGTACTGGGACAGGGGGAAGAACTGAAGCTTTCTTT; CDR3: CASSTGTGGRTEAFF
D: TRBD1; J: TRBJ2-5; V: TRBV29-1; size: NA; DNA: TGCAGCGTCGCTAGACCCCTGGCAGGGGGAGAGACCCAGTACTTC; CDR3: CSVARPLAGGETQYF
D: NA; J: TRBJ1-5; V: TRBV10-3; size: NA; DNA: TGTGCCATCAGTGTTGAGGACCGGAGGGGGAATCAGCCCCAGCATTTT; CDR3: CAISVEDRRGNQPQHF
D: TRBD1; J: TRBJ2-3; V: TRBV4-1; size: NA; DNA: TGCGCCAGCAGCCAAGATTCCCCGGGACAGACAGATACGCAGTATTTT; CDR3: CASSQDSPGQTDTQYF
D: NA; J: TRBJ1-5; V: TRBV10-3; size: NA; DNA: TGTGCCATCAGTGAGTCGGGGGATCAGCCCCAGCATTTT; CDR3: CAISESGDQPQHF